This T cell receptor beta chain was documented in a study of cytomegalovirus exposure and HLA in healthy donors. PCR was performed using 60 Vbeta and 13 Jbeta primers. Profiling relied on immunoSEQ multiplex PCR, and the TCRdb table lists in-frame clones only, not all of them. The data hold 180,000 or so clones, with roughly 85% observed a single time. The table lists this clone with a few counts. The CDR3 is made up of 15 amino acids. V was clipped by 6 bases and J by 3 bases; unmatched bases: 7. CDR1 MNHEY and CDR2 SMNVEV come from the germline V gene (reference sequence). The chain is built from TRBV27 and TRBJ1-1; TRBD1 matches at 10 bases. The specimen was PBMCs. The sequence was obtained from a male donor in good health and CMV-seronegative. Here the CDR3 reads CASSTRQGAYTEAFF. The DNA of the CDR3 is TGTGCCAGCAGCACTAGACAGGGGGCGTACACTGAAGCTTTCTTT.